The 17 T cell receptor beta chains below all came from one sample that was sequenced in a study of cytomegalovirus exposure and HLA in healthy donors. The study ran its PCR with 60 Vbeta and 13 Jbeta primers. Here immunoSEQ multiplex PCR was the method, and the copy in TCRdb shows in-frame clones only, minus some. Found here are approximately 220,000 clones, roughly 82% of them singletons; the top ten hold 6%. Sequencing was performed on PBMCs. These receptors all stem from a man aged 35 to 55 in good health and CMV-seropositive.

The gene calls are TRBV6-5 and TRBJ2-7, with 11 bases lining up with TRBD2. Germline V gives CDR1 MNHEY, CDR2 SVGAGI. The V segment lost 2 bases and the J segment 4 bases; nucleotides outside the gene matches: 7. The CDR3 spans 16 residues. The CDR3 nucleotides are TGTGCCAGCAGTTACGCCGGGACTAGCGGATTTTACGAGCAGTACTTC. Translation gives CASSYAGTSGFYEQYF.

This chain joins TRBV27 and TRBJ2-3; 7 nucleotides agree with TRBD2. CDR3 size: 16 residues. Germline CDR1 and CDR2: MNHEY and SMNVEV (reference sequence). The trim removed 2 bases at V and 3 bases at J, leaving 8 bases unmatched. The CDR3 loop is CASSLGAGVLTDTQYF. CDR3 coding DNA: TGTGCCAGCAGTTTAGGGGCGGGAGTTTTAACAGATACGCAGTATTTT.

This clone occurred a few times. This chain joins TRBV29-1 and TRBJ2-1; weak D call: TRBD2 (7 bases). The ends were cut back, 4 bases at V and 3 bases at J, with 13 bases in the middle. CDR3 length equals 14 residues. Germline V gene sequence: CDR1 SQVTM, CDR2 ANQGSEA. Written as DNA, the CDR3 is TGCAGCGTTGTGGAAGGGGGGGACTACAATGAGCAGTTCTTC. Amino acids: CSVVEGGDYNEQFF.

The J gene is TRBJ2-1, the V gene TRBV30, with D perhaps matching TRBD2 (5 bases). Germline V gene sequence: CDR1 GTSNPN, CDR2 SVGIG (reference sequence). The CDR3 length is 11 residues. Trimming pared 4 bases from V and 7 bases from J, leaving 8 bases between. CDR3 nucleotides: TGTGCCTGGACCCCGGGGAATGAGCAGTTCTTC. As protein: CAWTPGNEQFF.

As concerns this clone: This same CDR3 is encoded by further DNA sequences in the sample. The gene calls are TRBV5-4 and TRBJ1-2; D may be TRBD1 (5 bases). The V gene lost 2 bases and the J gene lost 2 bases, with 7 bases spanning the gap. Germline CDR1 is SGHNT and CDR2 is YYREEE (reference sequence). The CDR3 consists of 13 residues. The CDR3 reads CASSFDRNYGYTF. Here the CDR3 DNA reads TGTGCCAGCAGCTTCGACAGAAACTATGGCTACACCTTC.

The genes are TRBV28 and TRBJ2-6, with D possibly TRBD1 on 7 matching bases. CDR1 is MDHEN and CDR2 is SYDVKM in the germline V gene. The V end was cut by 4 bases, the J end by 6 bases, with 22 bases between. CDR3 length equals 18 residues. The CDR3 nucleotides are TGTGCCAGCAGTTCCGCAATCGGAGGGGGCGTGGTGGCCAACGTCCTGACTTTC. Its translation: CASSSAIGGGVVANVLTF. The complete variable domain, with remaining parts taken from reference TRBV28 and TRBJ2-6, reads DVKVTQSSRYLVKRTGEKVFLECVQDMDHENMFWYRQDPGLGLRLIYFSYDVKMKEKGDIPEGYSVSREKKERFSLILESASTNQTSMYLCASSSAIGGGVVANVLTFGAGSRLTVL.

As for this clone: At one boundary the junction diverges from the germline segment, which might be a read error. The J gene is TRBJ2-5, the V gene TRBV7-7, with 13 bases matching TRBD2. The germline V gene has CDR1 SSHAT and CDR2 FNYEAQ (reference sequence). The CDR3 covers 17 residues. The CDR3 loop reads CASSLGLTSGRQETQYF. The CDR3 DNA sequence: TGTGCTAGCAGCTTGGGTCTGACTAGCGGGAGGCAAGAGACCCAGTACTTC.

In the case of this clone: An end of the junction does not agree with germline; a read error may underlie this. The V call is TRBV4-2, the J call TRBJ2-1; 11 positions agree with TRBD2. This CDR3 has 15 amino acids. Germline CDR1 reads LGHNA; CDR2 reads YNFKEQ. This CDR3 is CAGSFLAGGSNEQFF. The CDR3 nucleotides are TGTGCCGGCAGCTTCCTAGCGGGAGGTAGCAATGAGCAGTTCTTC.

The J gene is TRBJ2-7, the V gene TRBV7-9; possible D gene TRBD2, 5 bases. The CDR3 has 16 residues. Per germline, CDR1 SEHNR and CDR2 FQNEAQ (reference sequence). Trimming shortened V by 5 bases and J by 0 bases, and 17 bases separated the two germline ends. The chain's CDR3 is CASSGMRAAYSYEQYF. The DNA of the CDR3 is TGTGCCAGCAGCGGGATGAGGGCAGCTTACTCCTACGAGCAGTACTTC.

V gene TRBV7-2 combines with J gene TRBJ2-2; D perhaps matches TRBD1 (5 bases). The V gene's germline CDR1 is SGHTA and CDR2 FQGNSA. The CDR3 covers 16 residues. V was clipped by 1 base and J by 3 bases, with 12 bases between them. The CDR3 sequence: CASSLGGAGYTGELFF. In nucleotides, the CDR3 is TGTGCCAGCAGCTTAGGTGGGGCAGGTTACACCGGGGAGCTGTTTTTT.

The chain carries TRBV6-5 and TRBJ2-7; 9 nucleotides agree with TRBD1. The CDR3 contains 14 residues. Unmatched junction bases numbered 7, after V lost 5 bases and J lost 5 bases. The V gene's germline CDR1 is MNHEY and CDR2 SVGAGI. CDR3 in amino acids: CASSKQGALDEQYV. The CDR3 DNA reads as TGTGCCAGCAGTAAACAGGGGGCTTTGGACGAGCAGTACGTC.

V is TRBV27 and J is TRBJ1-5, with D perhaps matching TRBD1 (5 bases). CDR1 is MNHEY, CDR2 SMNVEV, per germline (reference sequence). V lost 0 bases, J lost 6 bases, and 9 bases lay in between. The CDR3 extends over 14 amino acids. The CDR3 DNA is TGTGCCAGCAGTTTATCCTGGGGCGGTCAGCCCCAGCATTTT. Its protein product is CASSLSWGGQPQHF.

This clone was observed once. This chain links TRBV4-2 with TRBJ2-6, with D possibly being TRBD1 (5 bases). Deletions cut 7 bases from V and 1 base from J, with 11 bases between. Germline V gene sequence: CDR1 LGHNA, CDR2 YNFKEQ. This CDR3 comprises 15 residues. As DNA, the CDR3 is TGTGCCAGCACCCCGACAGTTTCTGGGGCCAACGTCCTGACTTTC. It codes for CASTPTVSGANVLTF.

This clone appeared once. The rearrangement uses TRBV6-5 and TRBJ2-2; D is perhaps TRBD2 (5 bases). Germline lookup yields CDR1 MNHEY and CDR2 SVGAGI. This CDR3 contains 16 residues. Trimming pared 0 bases from V and 7 bases from J, leaving 15 bases between. In DNA form, the CDR3 reads TGTGCCAGCAGTTACTCGACTACGCCCGGCCACGGGGAGCTGTTTTTT. Translating gives CASSYSTTPGHGELFF.

The gene calls are TRBV9 and TRBJ2-1; 10 bases fit TRBD2. V trimming: 4 bases; J trimming: 2 bases; junction bases outside the gene matches: 3. The CDR3 contains 15 residues. Per the germline V gene, CDR1 is SGDLS and CDR2 is YYNGEE. The CDR3 here is CASSPLAGAYNEQFF. CDR3 sequence (DNA): TGTGCCAGCAGCCCTCTAGCGGGGGCCTACAATGAGCAGTTCTTC.

This clone was detected only once. CDR3 DNA: TGTGCCAGCAGTCCCCTCGACAGGGATCCCTATGGCTACACCTTC. It codes for CASSPLDRDPYGYTF. The chain links TRBV27 to TRBJ1-2, with 7 bases aligning to TRBD1. The CDR3 contains 15 residues. Germline V gives CDR1 MNHEY, CDR2 SMNVEV (reference sequence). V trimming: 5 bases; J trimming: 4 bases; junction bases outside the gene matches: 10.

The chain has TRBV7-9 and TRBJ2-3, with 10 positions matching TRBD2. Germline CDR1 and CDR2: SEHNR and FQNEAQ (reference sequence). The CDR3 is 16 amino acids. With V trimmed by 5 bases and J by 0 bases, 5 bases remained unmatched. CDR3 nucleotides: TGTGCCAGCAGCGCTCGGACTAGCGGTAGCACAGATACGCAGTATTTT. Protein: CASSARTSGSTDTQYF.